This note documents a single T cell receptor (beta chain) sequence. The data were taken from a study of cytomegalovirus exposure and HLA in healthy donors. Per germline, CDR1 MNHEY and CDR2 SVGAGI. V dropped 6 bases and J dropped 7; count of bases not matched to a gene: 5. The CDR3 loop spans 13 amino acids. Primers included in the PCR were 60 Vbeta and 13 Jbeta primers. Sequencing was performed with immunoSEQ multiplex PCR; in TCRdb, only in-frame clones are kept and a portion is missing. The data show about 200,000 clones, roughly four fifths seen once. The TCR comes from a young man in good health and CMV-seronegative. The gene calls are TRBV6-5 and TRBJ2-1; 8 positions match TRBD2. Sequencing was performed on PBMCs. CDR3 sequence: CASRLAGGNEQFF. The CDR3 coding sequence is TGTGCCAGCAGGCTAGCGGGTGGGAATGAGCAGTTCTTC.